This T cell receptor (beta chain) was found in a study of blood T cell repertoires in COVID-19. As for the study in general: COVID-19 samples, acute and convalescent, were from the United States, Italy and Spain. The analysed material was cDNA or gDNA that came from T cells, B-cell-depleted T cells, or PBMCs.

Under the authors' procedure: Amplified reference gene primers provided the basis for estimating nucleated cell counts. Sequencing used immunoSEQ multiplex PCR; TCRdb keeps in-frame clones, though not all of them. That table gives V, J and clone size, and the DNA gave D and trimming. This sample has around 26,000 clones; 92% occur once, and the top ten carry 2.1%. V lost 0 bases and J 4 bases, leaving 7 bases between the germline ends. Germline V gives CDR1 MGHRA, CDR2 YSYEKL. The CDR3 runs to 14 residues. This sequence was found in a human donor in a cohort sampled during active COVID-19. The chain uses TRBV4-1 and TRBJ1-5; D gene unclear. Sequencing input: peripheral blood. The chain's CDR3 is CASSQDRGNQPQHF. The CDR3 DNA sequence: TGCGCCAGCAGCCAAGACCGGGGAAATCAGCCCCAGCATTTT.